Each of the 2 T cell receptor beta chains below was sequenced from the same sample in a study of blood T cell repertoires in COVID-19. Assay: immunoSEQ multiplex PCR; the TCRdb copy retains only in-frame clones and omits some. This sample has about 140,000 clones, with about 80% found just once. Sequences were obtained from peripheral blood. Receptor source: a human donor in a cohort sampled during active COVID-19.

CDR3 nucleotide sequence: TGTGCCAGCAGGTCTCAAGACAGGGGGGGGTGGAATGAGCAGTTCTTC. This encodes CASRSQDRGGWNEQFF. The J gene is TRBJ2-1, the V gene TRBV6-6; TRBD1 matches at 9 bases. J gave up 7 bases and V 6 bases, and 13 bases lay outside the gene matches. Looked up from germline, CDR1 is MNHNY and CDR2 is SVGAGI (reference sequence). The CDR3 contains 16 residues.

The chain carries TRBV6-6 and TRBJ1-1; possibly TRBD1 for D (5 bases). Between the trimmed V and J ends, which lost 8 bases and 6 bases, there was a span of 19 bases. CDR1 MNHNY and CDR2 SVGAGI come from the germline V gene (reference sequence). CDR3 length: 14 amino acids. The CDR3 DNA sequence: TGTGCCAGCCTACAAGGCAGGGAACCATCTGAAGCTTTCTTT. This encodes CASLQGREPSEAFF.